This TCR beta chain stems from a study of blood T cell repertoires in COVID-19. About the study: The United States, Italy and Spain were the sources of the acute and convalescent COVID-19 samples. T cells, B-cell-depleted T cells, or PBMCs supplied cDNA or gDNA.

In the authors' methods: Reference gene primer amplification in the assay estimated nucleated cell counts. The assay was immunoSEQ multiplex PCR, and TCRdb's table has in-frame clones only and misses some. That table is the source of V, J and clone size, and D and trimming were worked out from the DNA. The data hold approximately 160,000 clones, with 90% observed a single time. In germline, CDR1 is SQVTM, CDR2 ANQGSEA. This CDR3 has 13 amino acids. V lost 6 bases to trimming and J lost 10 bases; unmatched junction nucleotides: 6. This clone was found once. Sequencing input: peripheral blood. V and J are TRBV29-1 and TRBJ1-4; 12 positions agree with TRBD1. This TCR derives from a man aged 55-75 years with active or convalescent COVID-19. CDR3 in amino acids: CSVGDRGLSKLFF. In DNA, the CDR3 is TGCAGCGTCGGGGACAGGGGGCTCTCAAAACTGTTTTTT.